One sample yielded the 20 T cell receptor beta chains listed below, sequenced in a study of blood T cell repertoires in COVID-19. The method was immunoSEQ multiplex PCR; TCRdb's version includes in-frame clones alone and lacks a portion of them. The table records 150,000 to 200,000 clones, about 80% of them present only once. Source material: peripheral blood. Receptors originate from a man aged 65 to 85 who had recovered from COVID-19.

The rearrangement links TRBV19 to TRBJ2-7, with 13 bases identical to TRBD2. After removal of 4 bases from V and 1 base from J, the junction contained 7 bases not matched to a gene. CDR1 is LNHDA, CDR2 SQIVND, per germline (reference sequence). The length of the CDR3 is 17 residues. Here the CDR3 DNA reads TGTGCCAGTAGTACATGGACTAGCGGGAGTCAATCCTACGAGCAGTACTTC. Protein: CASSTWTSGSQSYEQYF.

The chain employs TRBV6-5 and TRBJ2-3; D uncertain. The CDR3 spans 16 residues. The V end was cut by 0 bases, the J end by 5 bases, with 15 bases between. In germline, CDR1 is MNHEY, CDR2 SVGAGI. CDR3 amino acids: CASSYSVLSTGDTQYF. CDR3 DNA sequence: TGTGCCAGCAGTTACTCAGTGTTGTCAACTGGAGATACGCAGTATTTT.

To note about this clone: At one of its ends the junction is not consistent with the germline gene, which may arise from a read error. This chain connects TRBV2 to TRBJ2-5; a possible D gene is TRBD2 (6 bases). In germline, CDR1 is SNHLY, CDR2 FYNNEI. This CDR3 is 13 amino acids long. CDR3 sequence (DNA): TGTGCCAGCAGTGAAGCCGGGGGAACAGTGACCCACTTC. Translated: CASSEAGGTVTHF.

This clone was counted once. This specimen includes other DNA sequences encoding the same CDR3. The chain uses TRBV7-9 and TRBJ1-5; 8 bases agree with TRBD1. The CDR3 contains 14 residues. The germline V gene has CDR1 SEHNR and CDR2 FQNEAQ (reference sequence). V gave up 3 bases and J gave up 4 bases; unmatched junction bases: 2. CDR3 nucleotide sequence: TGTGCCAGCAGCTTGGACAGGGTTAATCAGCCCCAGCATTTT. Its translation: CASSLDRVNQPQHF. Full variable domain (missing parts from reference TRBV7-9 and TRBJ1-5): DTGVSQNPRHKITKRGQNVTFRCDPISEHNRLYWYRQTLGQGPEFLTYFQNEAQLEKSRLLSDRFSAERPKGSFSTLEIQRTEQGDSAMYLCASSLDRVNQPQHFGDGTRLSIL.

The chain recombines TRBV27 with TRBJ1-6; 12 bases are a match to TRBD1. Trimming took 5 bases from V and 14 from J; bases not matched to a gene: 7. This CDR3 region has 14 residues. Germline V gene sequence: CDR1 MNHEY, CDR2 SMNVEV (reference sequence). The CDR3 spells CASSLGTGGAALHF. The CDR3 region has the DNA TGTGCCAGCAGTCTCGGGACAGGGGGCGCAGCCCTCCACTTT.

The rearrangement links TRBV15 to TRBJ2-2; 9 bases align to TRBD2. The CDR3 spans 16 residues. The germline V gene encodes CDR1 LNHNV and CDR2 YYDKDF (reference sequence). J lost 4 bases, V lost 7 bases, and 10 bases had no gene match. In nucleotides, the CDR3 is TGTGCCACCAATCCCGGGGTTAGCGGGGGCACCGGGGAGCTGTTTTTT. This translates into CATNPGVSGGTGELFF.

The V gene is TRBV7-9, the J gene TRBJ1-2; D may be TRBD1 (6 bases). V was pared by 1 base and J by 6 bases, with 12 bases between. The germline V gene encodes CDR1 SEHNR and CDR2 FQNEAQ (reference sequence). The CDR3 loop spans 14 amino acids. CDR3 amino acids: CASSLGGDRHGYTF. CDR3 in DNA: TGTGCCAGCAGCTTAGGAGGCGACAGGCATGGCTACACCTTC.

The rearrangement links TRBV5-1 to TRBJ2-1; 10 bases match TRBD2. The CDR3 extends over 15 amino acids. Germline lookup yields CDR1 SGHRS and CDR2 YFSETQ. The V and J ends lost 0 bases and 8 bases, in that order; junction bases with no gene match: 5. CDR3 in amino acids: CASSLELAGRDEQFF. CDR3 DNA: TGCGCCAGCAGCTTGGAACTAGCGGGACGGGATGAGCAGTTCTTC.

This clone occurred once. V and J are TRBV2 and TRBJ1-2; D is ambiguous. The V gene lost 9 bases and the J gene lost 5 bases, with 16 bases spanning the gap. The germline gives CDR1 SNHLY, CDR2 FYNNEI. The CDR3 length is 13 residues. CDR3 protein: CASVRDTLYGYTF. The CDR3 bases are TGTGCCAGTGTGAGAGACACCCTGTATGGCTACACCTTC.

The genes are TRBV5-5 and TRBJ1-2; no clear D. Trimming took off 0 bases at V and 3 bases at J, with 6 bases between the two ends. The CDR3 contains 13 residues. Per the germline V gene, CDR1 is SGHKS and CDR2 is YYEKEE (reference sequence). The CDR3 reads CASSLDGDYGYTF. The CDR3 nucleotides read TGTGCCAGCAGCTTGGACGGGGACTATGGCTACACCTTC. Drawing the rest from reference TRBV5-5 and TRBJ1-2, the complete variable domain is DAGVTQSPTHLIKTRGQQVTLRCSPISGHKSVSWYQQVLGQGPQFIFQYYEKEERGRGNFPDRFSARQFPNYSSELNVNALLLGDSALYLCASSLDGDYGYTFGSGTRLTVV.

Only a few counts were recorded for this clone. This chain joins TRBV6-6 and TRBJ1-2; 8 bases map to TRBD1. Losses at the gene ends were 5 bases for V and 3 bases for J; bases not matched to a gene: 8. Germline V lookup: CDR1 MNHNY, CDR2 SVGAGI (reference sequence). CDR3 size: 15 residues. The CDR3 nucleotides are TGTGCCAGCAGTCCCACTGGACAGGGAGACTATGGCTACACCTTC. Translated, it gives CASSPTGQGDYGYTF.

V is TRBV6-5 and J is TRBJ1-6; 9 nucleotides match TRBD1. CDR3 length: 14 amino acids. The trim removed 8 bases at V and 7 bases at J, leaving 6 bases unmatched. CDR1 and CDR2 (germline): MNHEY, SVGAGI. The CDR3 nucleotides read TGTGCCAGCCGCGCAGGGACAGGGAATTCACCCCTCCACTTT. Protein: CASRAGTGNSPLHF.

This chain links TRBV19 with TRBJ2-7; possibly TRBD1 for D (5 bases). With 3 bases removed from V and 5 bases from J, the gap between germline ends came to 17 bases. CDR1 is LNHDA, CDR2 SQIVND, per germline (reference sequence). This CDR3 has 15 residues. CDR3 bases: TGTGCCAGTAGTATGGTGGCAGGGATGGAAAACGAGCAGTACTTC. This gives the protein CASSMVAGMENEQYF.

The table lists this clone with a count of one. The chain is built from TRBV7-9 and TRBJ2-5; the match to TRBD1 covers 7 bases. The CDR3 has 13 residues. V shed 7 bases, J shed 2 bases, and the junction held 4 bases outside the gene matches. CDR1 is SEHNR and CDR2 is FQNEAQ in the germline V gene (reference sequence). The CDR3 sequence is CASTGTDQETQYF. The CDR3 coding sequence is TGTGCCAGCACCGGGACAGATCAAGAGACCCAGTACTTC.

This sequence joins TRBV6-5 and TRBJ1-2, with 9 bases aligning to TRBD1. Germline V gene data show CDR1 as MNHEY and CDR2 as SVGAGI. J gave up 8 bases and V 5 bases, and 6 bases lay outside the gene matches. CDR3 length: 13 residues. CDR3 residues: CASSKNRGLGYTF. CDR3 DNA sequence: TGTGCCAGCAGTAAAAACAGGGGGCTCGGCTACACCTTC.

A single count supports this clone. The chain couples TRBV3-1 (or the pseudogene TRBV3-2) to TRBJ2-7, with 9 bases aligning to TRBD2. V trimming: 4 bases; J trimming: 5 bases; junction bases outside the gene matches: 6. Germline V CDR1 and CDR2: LGHDT, YNNKEL (reference sequence). This CDR3 region has 14 residues. The CDR3 DNA follows: TGTGCCAGCAGCCCCGGGACTAGCATCCACGAGCAGTACTTC. Translating gives CASSPGTSIHEQYF.

The chain joins TRBV7-9 to TRBJ2-3, with unresolved D. The CDR3 is made up of 13 amino acids. From germline, CDR1 is SEHNR and CDR2 FQNEAQ (reference sequence). Trimming left V 1 base short and J 10 bases short, with 12 bases between. The CDR3 DNA reads as TGTGCCAGCAGCTTAGAAGGTCCCGAGGCGCAGTATTTT. Residues: CASSLEGPEAQYF.

The rearrangement joins TRBV6-5 to TRBJ1-5; 10 positions agree with TRBD1. This CDR3 comprises 15 residues. Germline CDR1 reads MNHEY; CDR2 reads SVGAGI. Trimming removed 6 bases from V and 7 bases from J; junction bases left unmatched: 9. CDR3 region: CASSGTGDLRQPQHF. CDR3 DNA: TGTGCCAGCAGCGGGACAGGGGATCTAAGGCAGCCCCAGCATTTT.

V is TRBV5-1 and J is TRBJ2-1, with D maybe TRBD2 (6 bases). The CDR3 has 16 residues. The V gene lost 1 base and the J gene lost 8 bases, with 19 bases spanning the gap. Germline values: CDR1 SGHRS, CDR2 YFSETQ. The CDR3 region has the DNA TGCGCCAGCAGCTTGATCCCCGCGGGGAGCGGTGATGAGCAGTTCTTC. Translating it yields CASSLIPAGSGDEQFF.

The chain couples TRBV18 to TRBJ1-2, with 9 bases matching TRBD1. The trim removed 3 bases at V and 6 bases at J, leaving 14 bases unmatched. Germline V CDR1 and CDR2: KGHSH, LQKENI. CDR3 size: 17 residues. CDR3 in amino acids: CASSPPGQGPYRNGYTF. The CDR3 DNA reads TGTGCCAGCTCACCTCCGGGACAGGGACCCTATAGAAATGGCTACACCTTC.